This paragraph covers one T cell receptor beta chain sequence. The sample comes from a study of blood T cell repertoires in COVID-19. Libraries were prepared by immunoSEQ multiplex PCR; TCRdb keeps only in-frame clonotypes and omits some of them. This repertoire shows under 200,000 clones, 84% found once; its top ten account for approximately 12%. The CDR3 spans 13 residues. V was clipped by 3 bases and J by 3 bases, with 8 bases between them. CDR1 and CDR2 (germline): MGHRA, YSYEKL. The sequenced material came from PBMCs or T cells enriched from blood (not recorded which). The chain has TRBV4-1 and TRBJ2-5, with D maybe TRBD1 (5 bases). The TCR was taken from a man over 45 who had recovered from COVID-19. The CDR3 reads CASSQEGEETQYF. CDR3 nucleotides: TGCGCCAGCAGCCAGGAAGGGGAAGAGACCCAGTACTTC.